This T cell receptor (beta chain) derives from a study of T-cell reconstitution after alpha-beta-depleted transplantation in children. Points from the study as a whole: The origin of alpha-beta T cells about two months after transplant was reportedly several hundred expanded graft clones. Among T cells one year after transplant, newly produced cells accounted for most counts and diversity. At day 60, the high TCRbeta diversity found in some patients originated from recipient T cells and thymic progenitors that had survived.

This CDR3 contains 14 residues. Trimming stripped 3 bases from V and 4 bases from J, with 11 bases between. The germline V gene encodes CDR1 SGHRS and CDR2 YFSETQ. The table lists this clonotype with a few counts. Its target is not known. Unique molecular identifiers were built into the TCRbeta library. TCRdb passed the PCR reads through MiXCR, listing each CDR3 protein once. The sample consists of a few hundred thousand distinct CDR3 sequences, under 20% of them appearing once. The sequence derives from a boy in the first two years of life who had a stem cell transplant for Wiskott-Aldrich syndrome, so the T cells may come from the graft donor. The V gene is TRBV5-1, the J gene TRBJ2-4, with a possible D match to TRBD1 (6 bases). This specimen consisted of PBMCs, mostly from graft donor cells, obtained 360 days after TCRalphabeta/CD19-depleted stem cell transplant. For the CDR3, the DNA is TGCGCCAGCAGCTGGGGGCAGCCGAAAAACATTCAGTACTTC. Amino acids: CASSWGQPKNIQYF.